Listed below are T cell receptor beta chains from one sample, sequenced in a study of neoadjuvant anti-PD-1 for oral cavity cancer. Repertoires were generated with immunoSEQ multiplex PCR, while TCRdb's copy carries only in-frame clones and drops some. This table holds around 9,100 clones, roughly 67% found once. Sequencing was performed on PBMCs, taken after nivolumab (anti-PD-1) treatment. All receptors come from a person aged 35 to 85 with oral cavity squamous cell carcinoma. Each CDR3 is given with its conserved first and last residue. Some rows mark clone size as missing; the rest say once, few, many or name a class of expanded clone.

size	V	length	J	CDR3
few	TRBV2	14	TRBJ2-5	CASSEWGIGETQYF
few	TRBV7-8	13	TRBJ2-3	CASSRPREDTQYF
few	TRBV11-2	15	TRBJ2-7	CASSLYAGGSYEQYF
.	TRBV7-8	13	TRBJ2-7	CASSSKRELEQYF
.	TRBV14	14	TRBJ1-1	CASSQDPQDWEAFF
.	TRBV11-2	17	TRBJ2-3	CASIPLRGRTLTDTQYF
few	TRBV9	16	TRBJ2-1	CASSVASRLSQSEQFF
.	TRBV27	15	TRBJ1-2	CASSSPGGGNYGYTF
few	TRBV11-2	13	TRBJ1-1	CASSFNVGAEAFF
.	TRBV4-1	14	TRBJ2-7	CASSPHLGAYEQYF
.	TRBV19	13	TRBJ2-2	CASSIASTGELFF
.	TRBV6-5	14	TRBJ1-3	CASSSIVSGNTIYF
.	TRBV19	16	TRBJ1-2	CASSKRGAGAVDGYTF
.	TRBV5-1	16	TRBJ2-1	CASSVNFGTDYNEQFF
few	TRBV11-2	15	TRBJ2-5	CASSPNRVRLETQYF
.	TRBV7-7	15	TRBJ2-5	CASSLGASGWETQYF
few	TRBV14	15	TRBJ1-2	CASSQEWTGASGYTF
.	TRBV5-4	13	TRBJ2-7	CASSLGGPYEQYF
.	TRBV11-2	16	TRBJ2-3	CASSLKQRGRLDTQYF
.	TRBV9	19	TRBJ2-2	CASSVWGGRTSANTGELFF
.	TRBV13	15	TRBJ2-7	CASSSGGVRDREQYF
.	TRBV30	14	TRBJ2-1	CAWSVGAGYTEQFF
.	TRBV29-1	13	TRBJ2-3	CSVVGGAIDTQYF
.	TRBV5-1	13	TRBJ2-1	CASSIPGTGDEFF
.	TRBV27	13	TRBJ1-5	CASSLANYQPQHF
.	TRBV5-1	16	TRBJ1-5	CASSLHPDRGNQPQHF
.	TRBV11-3	15	TRBJ2-2	CASSFGRGNTGELFF
.	TRBV21-1	13	TRBJ2-2	CASSKADTGELFF
few	TRBV6-5	13	TRBJ1-1	CASSYAGRTEAFF
once	TRBV5-4	13	TRBJ2-1	CASSLVGAKEQFF
few	TRBV7-3	15	TRBJ1-3	CASSSTAASGNTIYF
.	TRBV10-3	16	TRBJ1-2	CAISESRGSLNYGYTF
few	TRBV5-1	13	TRBJ1-2	CASSLMGPGGYTF
.	TRBV7-2	16	TRBJ1-5	CASSATGGSSNQPQHF
.	TRBV28	14	TRBJ1-1	CASRARGRFGEAFF
.	TRBV6-1	15	TRBJ1-2	CASSGTGPRNYGYTF
.	TRBV11-2	16	TRBJ2-1	CASSPLGWGPNNEQFF
.	TRBV25-1	15	TRBJ2-1	CASSDRASIYNEQFF
.	TRBV5-1	14	TRBJ2-2	CASSLAANTGELFF
.	TRBV6-1	15	TRBJ1-5	CASTSRGVGNQPQHF
.	TRBV6-6	11	TRBJ2-5	CASSYGETQYF
.	TRBV2	16	TRBJ2-7	CASRAGLAGGHYEQYF